This T cell receptor beta chain derives from a study of blood T cell repertoires in COVID-19 (dated by TCRdb to the early 2020s). With regard to the full study: Samples from collaborators originated in the United States, Italy and Spain and spanned both the acute and convalescent phases of COVID-19. Deeply sampled blood TCRbeta repertoires from subjects exposed to, actively infected with, or recovered from COVID-19 were included in the dataset. The samples were drawn from the first 160 participants of the ongoing ImmuneRACE study and from 1,254 subjects provided by 6 global collaborators. The sample metadata nearly always contained a de-identified subject ID, COVID-19 status, age in years and sex. The prospective study material was composed of cDNA or gDNA derived from T cells, B-cell-depleted T cells, or PBMCs. The repertoires were released in a freely available public database meant as a resource for research on the immune response to SARS-CoV-2. HLA class I and class II types, where available, came from metadata supplied by the sample provider rather than from assay-based typing.

There are 16 amino acids in the CDR3, from cysteine to phenylalanine inclusive. The retained sequence is limited to the CDR3, 48 bases, with the frame set at the first base. CDR1 is given as GTSNPN and CDR2 as SVGIG, both from the germline V gene (reference sequence). Trimming takes 1 base off V and 0 bases off J; junction bases not matched to a gene: 5. Another Seattle source contributed samples from volunteer blood donors who had recovered from COVID-19. The collaborating institutions used their own protocols to collect whole blood in K2EDTA tubes. Collaborator samples were shipped for TCRbeta analysis as frozen whole blood, isolated PBMCs, or DNA extracted from either sample type. Turning to this clone: No antigen is known for it. No base quality information exists; no much larger clone differs at one position. Different DNA sequences within this sample yield the same CDR3.

Overall results and qualifications from the work: Clinical and demographic metadata were provided uncurated, with the amount varying by source and participant.

TCRbeta CDR3 regions were amplified from genomic DNA using the immunoSEQ Assay, a bias-controlled multiplex PCR. The paper's processing steps were these. Within the assay, amplification of reference gene primers was used to estimate how many nucleated cells each sample contained. To quantify the absolute abundance of each unique TCRbeta CDR3 rearrangement, sequence reads were collapsed and filtered. For each sample, productive Simpson clonality was calculated as the square root of Simpson's diversity index across productive rearrangements. TCRdb re-hosts the immuneACCESS table, in-frame sequences only. Its copies lack some clones; in the studies checked, an unresolved V gene accounts for under half of them, and the cause for the rest is not known. D and trimming were read from the DNA, whereas the V and J calls and clone size are those reported in that table. Counted in this sample were roughly 140,000 clones; over 70% of them appeared once. The top ten clones comprise approximately 3.4% of the sample.

This receptor chain uses TRBV30 and TRBJ2-1; 8 junctional bases match TRBD2. Sequencing was carried out using peripheral blood. This receptor was identified in a man in his 70s who had recovered from COVID-19. The bases are TGTGCCTGGAGTGGTCTAGCGGGTAGCTCCTACAATGAGCAGTTCTTC. This yields the protein CAWSGLAGSSYNEQFF.